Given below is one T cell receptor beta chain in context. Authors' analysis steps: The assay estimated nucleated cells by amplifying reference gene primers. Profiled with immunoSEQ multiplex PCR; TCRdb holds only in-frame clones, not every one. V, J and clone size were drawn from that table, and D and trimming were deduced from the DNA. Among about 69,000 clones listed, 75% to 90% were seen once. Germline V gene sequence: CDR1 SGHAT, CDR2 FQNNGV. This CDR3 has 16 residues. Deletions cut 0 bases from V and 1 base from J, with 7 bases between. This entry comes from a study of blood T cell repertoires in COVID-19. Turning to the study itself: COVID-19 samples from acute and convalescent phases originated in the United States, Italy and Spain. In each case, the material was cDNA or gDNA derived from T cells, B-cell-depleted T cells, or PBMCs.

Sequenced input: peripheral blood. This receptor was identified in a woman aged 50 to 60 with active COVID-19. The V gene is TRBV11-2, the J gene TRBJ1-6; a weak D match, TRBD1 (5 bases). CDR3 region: CASSLDRGSYNSPLHF. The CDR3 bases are TGTGCCAGCAGCTTAGATAGGGGTTCCTATAATTCACCCCTCCACTTT.